This TCR beta chain appears in the sequencing data of a study of graft-versus-host responses after intestinal transplantation. The wider study: Multivisceral, liver-intestinal, or isolated intestinal grafts were transplanted into recipients. Every recipient had anti-thymocyte globulin induction and about three years of tacrolimus plus steroids. Broader study findings: Allografts carried high graft-versus-host to host-versus-graft clonal ratios in patients having graft-donor T cell macrochimerism. Some GvH clones appeared in ileal mucosa or blood before recipient bone marrow.

As to this clone: Its antigen is still unknown.

Sequencing used immunoSEQ multiplex PCR; TCRdb keeps in-frame clones, though not all of them. The repertoire holds around 55,000 clones, with around 92% as singletons. The V and J ends lost 5 bases and 4 bases, in that order; junction bases with no gene match: 9. This CDR3 spans 15 amino acids. The V gene's germline CDR1 is MDHEN and CDR2 SYDVKM. The gene calls are TRBV28 and TRBJ2-3, with 7 bases that match TRBD2. The sequence came from a human donor who was the organ donor for an intestinal transplant. Here the sequenced sample was unstimulated CD4+ T cells sorted from spleen or lymph node cells, taken before transplant. The chain's CDR3 is CASSRGVAQADTQYF. The CDR3, as DNA: TGTGCCAGCAGTCGGGGGGTCGCCCAGGCAGATACGCAGTATTTT.